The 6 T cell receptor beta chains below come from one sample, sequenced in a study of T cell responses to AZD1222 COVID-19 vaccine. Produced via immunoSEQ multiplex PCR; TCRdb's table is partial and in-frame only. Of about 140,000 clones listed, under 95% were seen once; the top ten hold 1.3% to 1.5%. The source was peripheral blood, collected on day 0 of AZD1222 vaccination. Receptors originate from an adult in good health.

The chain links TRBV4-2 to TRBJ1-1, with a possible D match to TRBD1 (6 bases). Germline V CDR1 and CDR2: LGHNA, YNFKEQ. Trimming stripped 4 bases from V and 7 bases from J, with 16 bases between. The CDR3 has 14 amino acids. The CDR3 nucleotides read TGTGCCAGCAGCCTCGACACAGGGACCCGTGAAGCTTTCTTT. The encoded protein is CASSLDTGTREAFF.

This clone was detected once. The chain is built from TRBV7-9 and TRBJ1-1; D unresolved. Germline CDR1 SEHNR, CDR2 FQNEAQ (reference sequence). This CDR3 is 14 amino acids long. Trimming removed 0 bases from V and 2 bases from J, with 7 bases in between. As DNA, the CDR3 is TGTGCCAGCAGCTTAGCGGCTGTAAACACTGAAGCTTTCTTT. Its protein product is CASSLAAVNTEAFF.

This CDR3 reads CASSYSIRQRGYNEQFF. The CDR3, as DNA: TGTGCCAGCAGTTACTCGATCCGCCAGCGGGGGTACAATGAGCAGTTCTTC. The chain uses TRBV6-2 or TRBV6-3 and TRBJ2-1; the match to TRBD2 covers 8 bases. The J segment lost 4 bases and the V segment lost 0 bases, leaving 8 bases of the junction unmatched. The CDR3 runs 17 residues. The V gene's germline CDR1 is MNHEY and CDR2 SVGEGT.

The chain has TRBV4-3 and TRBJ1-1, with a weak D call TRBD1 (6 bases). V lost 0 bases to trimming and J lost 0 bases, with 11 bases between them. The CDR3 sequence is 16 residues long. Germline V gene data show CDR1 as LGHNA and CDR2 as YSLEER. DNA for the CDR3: TGCGCCAGCAGCCAAGATCCGGCAGGGGTGAACACTGAAGCTTTCTTT. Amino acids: CASSQDPAGVNTEAFF.

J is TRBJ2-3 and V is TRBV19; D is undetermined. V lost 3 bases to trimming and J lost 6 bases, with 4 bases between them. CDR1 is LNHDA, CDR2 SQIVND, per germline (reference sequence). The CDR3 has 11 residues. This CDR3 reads CASSILDTQYF. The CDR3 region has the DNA TGTGCCAGTAGTATTTTGGATACGCAGTATTTT.

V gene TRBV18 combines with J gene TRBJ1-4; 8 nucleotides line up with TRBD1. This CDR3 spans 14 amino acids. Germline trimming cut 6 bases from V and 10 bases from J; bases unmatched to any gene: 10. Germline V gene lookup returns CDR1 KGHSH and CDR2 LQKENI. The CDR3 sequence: CASSPTGERGKLFF. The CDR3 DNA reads TGTGCCAGCTCCCCGACAGGGGAGAGAGGAAAACTGTTTTTT.